The 17 T cell receptor beta chains reported below all come from one sample, sequenced in a study of OX40 agonist ivuxolimab in advanced cancers. TCRdb's copy holds only in-frame clones and misses some; the assay was immunoSEQ multiplex PCR. The sample has tens of thousands of clones; 65% to 90% are singletons. The sequenced sample was CD4+ or CD8+ T cells sorted from blood, obtained in a trial of the OX40 agonist ivuxolimab. These receptors originate from an adult with an advanced solid tumor such as melanoma, head and neck, liver or kidney cancer.

This chain connects TRBV7-8 to TRBJ1-6; D uncertain. This CDR3 has 14 amino acids. Trimming left V 0 bases short and J 9 bases short, with 9 bases between. Germline-derived CDR1 and CDR2 are SGHVS and FQNEAQ. CDR3: CASSLAPGGSPLHF. As DNA, the CDR3 is TGTGCCAGCAGCTTAGCACCGGGCGGTTCACCCCTCCACTTT.

This chain links TRBV7-6 with TRBJ2-2; tentative D call: TRBD1 (6 bases). CDR1 and CDR2 (germline): SGHVS, FNYEAQ. Deletions cut 2 bases from V and 0 bases from J, with 7 bases between. The CDR3 loop spans 15 amino acids. The CDR3 bases are TGTGCCAGCAGCTTAAACAGGGCGAACACCGGGGAGCTGTTTTTT. Amino acid sequence: CASSLNRANTGELFF.

This sequence joins TRBV7-6 and TRBJ1-3; D remains ambiguous. Germline CDR1 is SGHVS and CDR2 is FNYEAQ. Trimming left V 5 bases short and J 4 bases short, with 9 bases between. This CDR3 has 13 residues. CDR3 nucleotides: TGTGCCAGCAGCGTAGGAGCCGGAAACACCATATATTTT. Translation: CASSVGAGNTIYF.

The chain combines TRBV11-2 with TRBJ2-6, with D unresolved. V lost 4 bases to trimming and J lost 5 bases, with 9 bases between them. The germline V gene has CDR1 SGHAT and CDR2 FQNNGV. There are 14 residues in the CDR3. DNA of the CDR3: TGTGCCAGCAGCTCCGGCGAATGGGCCAACGTCCTGACTTTC. Residues: CASSSGEWANVLTF.

The genes are TRBV6-6 and TRBJ1-3, with D uncertain. The CDR3 sequence is 15 residues long. V lost 3 bases and J 0 bases, leaving 9 bases between the germline ends. CDR1 is MNHNY, CDR2 SVGAGI, per germline (reference sequence). CDR3 protein: CASSYRQYSGNTIYF. CDR3 nucleotides: TGTGCCAGCAGTTATAGGCAGTACTCTGGAAACACCATATATTTT.

This chain uses TRBV7-2 with TRBJ1-2, with a tentative D call TRBD1 (6 bases). The ends were cut back, 1 base at V and 7 bases at J, with 25 bases in the middle. The CDR3 contains 18 residues. Germline V CDR1 and CDR2: SGHTA, FQGNSA. The CDR3 here is CASSLGRPEGVGLSGYTF. The CDR3 DNA reads as TGTGCCAGCAGCTTAGGCAGGCCCGAGGGGGTAGGGCTCTCTGGCTACACCTTC.

The rearrangement uses TRBV20-1 and TRBJ2-3, with D uncertain. The germline gives CDR1 DFQATT, CDR2 SNEGSKA (reference sequence). Trimming took off 1 base at V and 9 bases at J, with 8 bases between the two ends. The CDR3 sequence is 11 residues long. The DNA of the CDR3 is TGCAGTGCTAGAGCCATGGACACGCAGTATTTT. It yields the protein CSARAMDTQYF.

The chain couples TRBV5-5 to TRBJ2-7; TRBD1 matches at 9 bases. CDR3 length: 16 residues. The ends lost 0 bases at V and 2 bases at J; junction bases unmatched: 6. The germline V gene has CDR1 SGHKS and CDR2 YYEKEE (reference sequence). The CDR3 nucleotides are TGTGCCAGCAGCTTGGCTGCGGGACAGGGAACCTACGAGCAGTACTTC. This encodes CASSLAAGQGTYEQYF.

The rearrangement joins TRBV5-5 to TRBJ1-2; TRBD1 matches at 7 bases. The CDR3 has 14 amino acids. V trimming: 0 bases; J trimming: 8 bases; junction bases outside the gene matches: 7. Germline CDR1 SGHKS, CDR2 YYEKEE (reference sequence). CDR3 bases: TGTGCCAGCAGCTTGGACAGGGGAACTAGCGGCTACACCTTC. Amino acids: CASSLDRGTSGYTF.

The genes are TRBV6-5 and TRBJ2-3; 10 bases map to TRBD2. There are 16 residues in the CDR3. Germline V gene sequence: CDR1 MNHEY, CDR2 SVGAGI. V trimming: 2 bases; J trimming: 0 bases; junction bases outside the gene matches: 2. CDR3 DNA: TGTGCCAGCAGTTACACAGCGGGGGGGAGCACAGATACGCAGTATTTT. It encodes CASSYTAGGSTDTQYF.

The V and J genes are TRBV6-5 and TRBJ2-1; D gene uncertain. Between the trimmed V and J ends, which lost 2 bases and 8 bases, there was a span of 19 bases. This CDR3 region has 16 residues. CDR1 MNHEY and CDR2 SVGAGI come from the germline V gene. Here the CDR3 reads CASSYKNRDPLDEQFF. The CDR3 DNA follows: TGTGCCAGCAGTTACAAAAACAGAGACCCTCTCGATGAGCAGTTCTTC.

The rearrangement uses TRBV4-1 and TRBJ2-1, with D possibly called TRBD1 or TRBD2 (5 bases each). The ends were cut back, 6 bases at V and 8 bases at J, with 17 bases in the middle. The germline CDR1 and CDR2 sequences are MGHRA and YSYEKL. This CDR3 contains 14 residues. The CDR3 DNA reads as TGCGCCAGCAGAGCCTGGGGACGGAAGGATGAGCAGTTCTTC. Amino acids: CASRAWGRKDEQFF.

This rearrangement joins TRBV5-1 to TRBJ1-4; 8 nucleotides line up with TRBD1. Trimming removed 4 bases from V and 5 bases from J; junction bases left unmatched: 7. Germline CDR1 reads SGHRS; CDR2 reads YFSETQ. This CDR3 region has 15 residues. The CDR3 nucleotides read TGCGCCAGCAGCGAGACAGGGGCCTCCAATGAAAAACTGTTTTTT. Encoded protein: CASSETGASNEKLFF.

The genes are TRBV4-3 and TRBJ2-1, with D perhaps being TRBD1 or TRBD2 (5 bases each). Trimming stripped 3 bases from V and 7 bases from J, with 16 bases between. CDR1 LGHNA and CDR2 YSLEER come from the germline V gene. This CDR3 has 15 residues. CDR3 nucleotide sequence: TGCGCCAGCAGCCAGGCTGGGACCCTGGGGAATGAGCAGTTCTTC. Translated, it gives CASSQAGTLGNEQFF.

This chain uses TRBV27 with TRBJ2-3; D is unclear. The CDR3 extends over 18 amino acids. V gave up 0 bases and J gave up 1 base, with 17 bases separating them. Germline assignment: CDR1 MNHEY and CDR2 SMNVEV (reference sequence). The CDR3 coding sequence is TGTGCCAGCAGTTTATCGAAAGTGGTAAGACGGCGCACAGATACGCAGTATTTT. The encoded protein is CASSLSKVVRRRTDTQYF.

V and J are TRBV28 and TRBJ1-4; D uncertain. The CDR3 covers 11 residues. CDR1 is MDHEN, CDR2 SYDVKM, per germline. Between the trimmed V and J ends, which lost 6 bases and 5 bases, there was a span of 4 bases. CDR3 region: CASRINEKLFF. CDR3 DNA sequence: TGTGCCAGCAGGATCAATGAAAAACTGTTTTTT.

Here the CDR3 DNA reads TGTGCCAGCGGGCCCTACGAGCAGTACTTC. Its translation is CASGPYEQYF. The chain uses TRBV6-1 and TRBJ2-7; D not resolved. Germline loops: CDR1 MNHNS, CDR2 SASEGT. Trimming took 8 bases from V and 2 from J, leaving 4 bases between them. This CDR3 has 10 residues.